These T cell receptor beta chains were read from a single sample in a study of blood T cell repertoires in COVID-19. Profiling relied on immunoSEQ multiplex PCR, and the TCRdb table lists in-frame clones only, not all of them. The sample lists some 180,000 clones, roughly four fifths occurring once. The sequencing input was peripheral blood. Receptors originate from an elderly woman with COVID-19, enrolled during active disease. Both conserved end residues are part of each CDR3. D genes are given only for firm matches. Where a row states a size, it is once, few, many or the class of an expanded clone; other rows omit it.

>TRBV6-4|TRBJ1-1|TRBD1|once
TGTGCCAGCAGTGACTCGGGACAGGCGAAGGGTGAAGCTTTCTTT
CASSDSGQAKGEAFF
>TRBV27|TRBJ2-1|TRBD1|once
TGTGCCAGCAGTCTCCTCGCGCAGGGGGCCTACAATGAGCAGTTCTTC
CASSLLAQGAYNEQFF
>TRBV6-5|TRBJ2-1|TRBD2|-
TGTGCCAGCACTCCTGGGACTAGCGGGGGCAATGAGCAGTTCTTC
CASTPGTSGGNEQFF
>TRBV27|TRBJ1-1|TRBD1|-
TGTGCCAGCAGTCCCGAGGGACAGGAGAACACTGAAGCTTTCTTT
CASSPEGQENTEAFF
>TRBV7-6|TRBJ2-1|-|-
TGTGCCAGCAGCTTAGCGCAGGGTAGAAGTGAGCAGTTCTTC
CASSLAQGRSEQFF
>TRBV24-1|TRBJ1-5|TRBD1|-
TGTGCCACCAGTGAGATAACAGGGGGAGGTCAGCCCCAGCATTTT
CATSEITGGGQPQHF
>TRBV5-1|TRBJ2-7|TRBD2|once
TGCGCCAGCAGCTTAGGCGGGAGGGGTTCCTACGAGCAGTACTTC
CASSLGGRGSYEQYF
>TRBV19|TRBJ2-2|TRBD1|-
TGTGCCAGTAGTATTTTGCGTCAGGGGGCCGCCGCGAACACCGGGGAGCTGTTTTTT
CASSILRQGAAANTGELFF
>TRBV2|TRBJ1-6|-|once
TGTGCCAGCAGTGATCCCGGACAGAGCTCCTATAATTCACCCCTCCACTTT
CASSDPGQSSYNSPLHF
>TRBV5-4|TRBJ2-3|TRBD2|-
TGTGCCAGCAGCGAGGGACTAGCGGGGGGCACGGGTCCAGATACGCAGTATTTT
CASSEGLAGGTGPDTQYF
>TRBV24-1|TRBJ2-5|TRBD2|-
TGTGCCACCAGTGATTTAGCGGGAGGGCAAGAGACCCAGTACTTC
CATSDLAGGQETQYF
>TRBV5-8|TRBJ2-1|TRBD2|-
TGTGCCAGCAGCACAGGGCGGGCTAGCGGGACGGTCCACAATGAGCAGTTCTTC
CASSTGRASGTVHNEQFF
>TRBV27|TRBJ2-3|TRBD1|once
TGTGCCAGCAGTACGATAGGACAGGGGAGCACAGATACGCAGTATTTT
CASSTIGQGSTDTQYF
>TRBV6-2/TRBV6-3|TRBJ1-3|-|-
TGTGCCAGCAGTTACCCCGGGGGGACCATATATTTT
CASSYPGGTIYF
>TRBV28|TRBJ1-2|-|-
TGTGCCAGCAGGATGACAGAGCCGCATGGCTACACCTTC
CASRMTEPHGYTF
>TRBV9|TRBJ2-1|TRBD2|-
TGTGCCAGCAGCGTTGCGGGAGGCTCCTACAATGAGCAGTTCTTC
CASSVAGGSYNEQFF
>TRBV5-1|TRBJ2-7|-|-
TGCGCCAGCAGCTTAACCGTGAGAGTTTACGAGCAGTACTTC
CASSLTVRVYEQYF
>TRBV23-1|TRBJ1-4|-|-
TGCGCCAGCAGTCTAGACAGGCCCGTTGAAAAACTGTTTTTT
CASSLDRPVEKLFF
>TRBV11-2|TRBJ1-3|-|-
TGTGCCAGCAGCCCGAGCTCTGGAAACACCATATATTTT
CASSPSSGNTIYF
>TRBV4-1|TRBJ2-7|TRBD1|-
TGCGCCAGCAGCCTGCTCCCGGGACAGATCTACGAGCAGTACTTC
CASSLLPGQIYEQYF
>TRBV4-3|TRBJ2-2|TRBD2|-
TGCGCCAGCAGCCACAGCGAACTAGCGGGGGTGAACACCGGGGAGCTGTTTTTT
CASSHSELAGVNTGELFF
>TRBV15|TRBJ2-7|TRBD2|once
TGTGCCACCAGCAGAGATCCCGGACTAGCGGGAGGAGGTGAGCAGTACTTC
CATSRDPGLAGGGEQYF
>TRBV6-1|TRBJ2-1|-|-
TGTGCCAGCAGTGAGGCCCACAGGCGAAGCTCCTACAATGAGCAGTTCTTC
CASSEAHRRSSYNEQFF
>TRBV21-1|TRBJ1-1|-|-
TGTGCCAGCAGCAAAGCGGAGGGATATGCTCACACTGAAGCTTTCTTT
CASSKAEGYAHTEAFF
>TRBV7-4|TRBJ1-3|TRBD1|-
TGTGCCAGCAGCTTCAGGGGGCAAATCCCTGGAAACACCATATATTTT
CASSFRGQIPGNTIYF
>TRBV18|TRBJ1-6|TRBD1|once
TGTGCCAGCTCACCCAAGGGGGCTAATTCACCCCTCCACTTT
CASSPKGANSPLHF
>TRBV6-6|TRBJ2-7|TRBD1|-
TGTGCCAGCAGTTACTCCGGGACAGGGGTCTACGAGCAGTACTTC
CASSYSGTGVYEQYF
>TRBV7-9|TRBJ2-7|-|-
TGTGCCAGCAGCTTAGAAGGCCAGGGCGAGCAGTACTTC
CASSLEGQGEQYF
>TRBV29-1|TRBJ1-2|TRBD1|-
TGCAGCGTTGCTAACGGACAGGGGGGATATGGCTACACCTTC
CSVANGQGGYGYTF
>TRBV5-1|TRBJ2-1|TRBD1|-
TGCGCCAGCAGCCCGAGGACAGGGGGCGATGAGCAGTTCTTC
CASSPRTGGDEQFF
>TRBV30|TRBJ1-2|-|-
TGTGCCTGGAGTCCTACAGGGCTGGGCGGCTACACCTTC
CAWSPTGLGGYTF
>TRBV7-3|TRBJ2-1|TRBD2|-
TGTGCCAGCAGCTCCGGGACTAGCAATGAGCAGTTCTTC
CASSSGTSNEQFF
>TRBV7-2|TRBJ2-7|TRBD2|-
TGTGCCAGCAGCCTGGTCCCGGGACTAGCTAGATACGAGCAGTACTTC
CASSLVPGLARYEQYF
>TRBV28|TRBJ2-1|TRBD2|-
TGTGCCAGCACCCCGGGGGGGCTAGCGGATACTAATGAGCAGTTCTTC
CASTPGGLADTNEQFF
>TRBV6-5|TRBJ1-2|TRBD1|once
TGTGCCAGCAGTCAACGACCGGACAGGGTAGGTGGCTACACCTTC
CASSQRPDRVGGYTF
>TRBV7-3|TRBJ2-7|TRBD2|-
TGTGCCAGCAGCCCGGGACTAGCGGGATACGAGCAGTACTTC
CASSPGLAGYEQYF
>TRBV12-5|TRBJ2-3|-|-
TGTGCTAGTGGTTTAGGACAACCCCAGGATACGCAGTATTTT
CASGLGQPQDTQYF
>TRBV6-2/TRBV6-3|TRBJ2-7|-|-
TGTGCCAGCAGTTACCGGGGTGCCTACGAGCAGTACTTC
CASSYRGAYEQYF
>TRBV19|TRBJ1-1|-|-
TGTGCCAGTAGAGGCCCGGGGTCGGGCGCTGAAGCTTTCTTT
CASRGPGSGAEAFF
>TRBV7-8|TRBJ2-1|-|-
TGTGCCAGCTCCCCTCCCCGTCCCTCCTACAATGAGCAGTTCTTC
CASSPPRPSYNEQFF
>TRBV19|TRBJ2-5|TRBD2|-
TGTGCCAGTAGTATGACTAGCGCTCAGCAGGAGACCCAGTACTTC
CASSMTSAQQETQYF
>TRBV12-3/TRBV12-4|TRBJ1-6|TRBD1|many
TGTGCCAGCAGGACAGGGGGTGGACCCCTCCACTTT
CASRTGGGPLHF
>TRBV7-3|TRBJ1-1|TRBD1|-
TGTGCCAGCAGCTTCTCCGGGACAGGGATGGGGGACACTGAAGCTTTCTTT
CASSFSGTGMGDTEAFF
>TRBV5-1|TRBJ2-5|-|-
TGCGCCAGCAGCTTGGCGACAGCCCTCGAAGAGACCCAGTACTTC
CASSLATALEETQYF
>TRBV6-2/TRBV6-3|TRBJ1-2|TRBD1|few
TGTGCCAGCAGTTACCCATCGGGACAGAATAACTATGGCTACACCTTC
CASSYPSGQNNYGYTF
>TRBV29-1|TRBJ1-2|-|-
TGCAGCGTTGTCGGGGTCGCTAACTATGGCTACACCTTC
CSVVGVANYGYTF
>TRBV11-2|TRBJ2-1|TRBD2|-
TGTGCCAGCGGGGGATCTCTAGCGGGAGAAAGCGATGAGCAGTTCTTC
CASGGSLAGESDEQFF
>TRBV4-3|TRBJ1-2|-|-
TGCGCCAGCAGCCAAGGGTCTGGGGGCGCCTATGGCTACACCTTC
CASSQGSGGAYGYTF
>TRBV15|TRBJ2-7|-|-
TGTGCCACAGGACTGGGGGGGCGCGGGGGCGAGCAGTACTTC
CATGLGGRGGEQYF
>TRBV18|TRBJ2-3|-|-
TGTGCCAGCTCACCAGGGACTTCCCATACGCAGTATTTT
CASSPGTSHTQYF
>TRBV7-3|TRBJ1-1|-|few
TGTGCCAGCAGCTTAAAAGACCTCCCCGGGGCTTTCTTT
CASSLKDLPGAFF
>TRBV29-1|TRBJ1-2|TRBD1|-
TGCAGCGTTGCAGGGGACAGTGGCTACACCTTC
CSVAGDSGYTF
>TRBV18|TRBJ1-2|-|few
TGTGCCAGCTCACAAACTCAAGCTAACTATGGCTACACCTTC
CASSQTQANYGYTF
>TRBV6-2/TRBV6-3|TRBJ1-2|-|-
TGTGCCAGCAGCCCCTCCCTCTATGGCTACACCTTC
CASSPSLYGYTF
>TRBV20-1|TRBJ2-7|TRBD1|-
TGCAGTGCTAGTAACAGGGGGCGGTCCTACGAGCAGTACTTC
CSASNRGRSYEQYF
>TRBV15|TRBJ1-1|-|-
TGTGCCACCAGCAGAGGTGGCAGGGGCCGCTCTGAAGCTTTCTTT
CATSRGGRGRSEAFF
>TRBV25-1|TRBJ2-7|TRBD1|-
TGTGCCAGCAGAAGGGGAACAGGGGCCTACGAGCAGTACTTC
CASRRGTGAYEQYF
>TRBV7-3|TRBJ2-3|-|-
TGTGCCAGCAGCAAGTACAGCCTCGGCACAGATACGCAGTATTTT
CASSKYSLGTDTQYF
>TRBV6-5|TRBJ1-2|-|few
TGTGCCAGCGCGCCCTCTAACTATGGCTACACCTTC
CASAPSNYGYTF
>TRBV27|TRBJ2-7|TRBD2|-
TGTGCCAGCAGACCAGCGGGACTTAGCGAGCAGTACTTC
CASRPAGLSEQYF